Listed below are T cell receptor beta chains from one sample, sequenced in a study of T cells in narcolepsy. Using immunoSEQ multiplex PCR, the repertoire was profiled, and TCRdb retains in-frame clones only, with some absent. This repertoire shows approximately 35,000 clones, about nine tenths found once; its top ten account for around 0.83%. Sequencing was carried out using CD45RA- memory CD4+ T cells from PBMCs. These receptors all stem from a human donor with narcolepsy. Both conserved end residues are part of each CDR3. Each record gives: V gene, D gene, clone size, J gene, CDR3 DNA, CDR3 protein. D genes are given only for firm matches. Some rows mark clone size as missing; the rest say once, few, many or name a class of expanded clone.

>TRBV6-1|.|.|TRBJ1-3
TGTGCCAGCAGTGAAGTGTCAAACACCATATATTTT
CASSEVSNTIYF
>TRBV2|.|.|TRBJ2-3
TGTGCCGGCGGACAGAGCACAGATACGCAGTATTTT
CAGGQSTDTQYF
>TRBV4-2|TRBD1|once|TRBJ2-1
TGTGCCAGCAGCCAAGTCACCGGTGCAGGGGGTGACAATGAGCAGTTCTTC
CASSQVTGAGGDNEQFF
>TRBV2|.|.|TRBJ2-3
TGTGCCAGCAGTTTTCTTATCGGCACAGATACGCAGTATTTT
CASSFLIGTDTQYF
>TRBV6-1|TRBD1|.|TRBJ1-2
TGTGCCAGCAGCTTACAGGGGACAGATGGCTACACCTTC
CASSLQGTDGYTF
>TRBV9|.|.|TRBJ1-5
TGTGCCAGCGCACAGGGAGGTGCTGGCAATCAGCCCCAGCATTTT
CASAQGGAGNQPQHF
>TRBV28|.|.|TRBJ1-2
TGTGCTATTGAACGGGGAGGCAGTGGCTACACCTTC
CAIERGGSGYTF
>TRBV18|.|.|TRBJ1-5
TGTGCCAGCTCCCGGACCGAGAATCAGCCCCAGCATTTT
CASSRTENQPQHF
>TRBV5-4|TRBD1|.|TRBJ1-1
TGTGCCAGCAGCCAGACAGGGGGCACTGAAGCTTTCTTT
CASSQTGGTEAFF
>TRBV19|.|once|TRBJ1-5
TGTGCCAGTAGACAGGAAAATCAGCCCCAGCATTTT
CASRQENQPQHF
>TRBV7-6|TRBD1|.|TRBJ1-2
TGTGCCAGCAGCTCGGGGACAGCCAGCGGCTACACCTTC
CASSSGTASGYTF
>TRBV5-1|TRBD2|.|TRBJ2-7
TGCGCCAGCAGCTCTAGCGGGGGGGCCTACGAGCAGTACTTC
CASSSSGGAYEQYF
>TRBV6-6|.|.|TRBJ2-7
TGTGCCAGCAGCACTACCTACGAGCAGTACTTC
CASSTTYEQYF
>TRBV11-3|TRBD1|.|TRBJ2-7
TGTGCCAGCAGCTTACTGACAGGGGGTTACGAGCAGTACTTC
CASSLLTGGYEQYF
>TRBV28|TRBD2|once|TRBJ2-7
TGTGCCAGCAGCCCGGGACTAGCGGGAGAAGGCTACGAGCAGTACTTC
CASSPGLAGEGYEQYF
>TRBV4-2|.|once|TRBJ1-4
TGTGCCAGCAGCCAAGGCGGCCAGGGGCGGGAAAAACTGTTTTTT
CASSQGGQGREKLFF
>TRBV5-1|.|once|TRBJ1-3
TGCGCCAGCAGCTTGGCGGCAGCCTCTGGAAACACCATATATTTT
CASSLAAASGNTIYF
>TRBV5-1|.|once|TRBJ2-3
TGCGCCAGCAGCTTAAGGGGCAACCCTAGCACAGATACGCAGTATTTT
CASSLRGNPSTDTQYF
>TRBV15|.|.|TRBJ2-1
TGTGCCACCGGCGAACAGGGCCCCTACAATGAGCAGTTCTTC
CATGEQGPYNEQFF
>TRBV2|TRBD1|.|TRBJ1-5
TGTGCCAGCAGAGGACAGGGGGGAGATCAGCCCCAGCATTTT
CASRGQGGDQPQHF
>TRBV10-3|.|.|TRBJ1-4
TGTGCCATCAGTGTAGTCCGGGAGTTCGAAAAACTGTTTTTT
CAISVVREFEKLFF
>TRBV7-2|TRBD1|.|TRBJ1-5
TGTGCCAGCAGCGTTGACAGGGTTCAGCCCCAGCATTTT
CASSVDRVQPQHF
>TRBV7-2|.|.|TRBJ2-1
TGTGCCAGCAGCTTATATCCGGGCGTCGGCAATGAGCAGTTCTTC
CASSLYPGVGNEQFF
>TRBV14|.|.|TRBJ2-2
TGTGCCAGCAGCCAGATACAGGGGAACACCGGGGAGCTGTTTTTT
CASSQIQGNTGELFF
>TRBV7-9|.|.|TRBJ1-4
TGTGCCAGCAGCTTAGTAGGGGGAAAACTGTTTTTT
CASSLVGGKLFF
>TRBV7-2|.|.|TRBJ1-2
TGTGCCAGCAGCTTAGGACGGACTTATGGCTACACCTTC
CASSLGRTYGYTF
>TRBV6-6|TRBD1|few|TRBJ1-5
TGTGCCAGCAGTCCCGGAAACAGGGGGCATCAGCCCCAGCATTTT
CASSPGNRGHQPQHF
>TRBV28|.|.|TRBJ1-6
TGTGCCAGCAGTTTAAGGGGTTTGGCAAATAGAATTAATTCACCCCTCCACTTT
CASSLRGLANRINSPLHF
>TRBV4-3|TRBD1|.|TRBJ2-7
TGCGCCAGCAGCCAAGCCCGGGACAGATCCTACGAGCAGTACTTC
CASSQARDRSYEQYF
>TRBV28|.|few|TRBJ1-1
TGTGCCAGCAGTGGACGGCTGAACACTGAAGCTTTCTTT
CASSGRLNTEAFF
>TRBV5-8|.|.|TRBJ1-5
TGTGCCAGCAGTCCTCCGTCAGGGATAGCACGGCAGCCCCAGCATTTT
CASSPPSGIARQPQHF
>TRBV4-3|TRBD2|few|TRBJ2-2
TGCGCCAGCAGCCAAGGTGCGGTAGCGGGAGGCACCGGGGAGCTGTTTTTT
CASSQGAVAGGTGELFF
>TRBV11-2|.|.|TRBJ1-2
TGTGCCAGCAGCTTAGCGTCTGGTACAGGATTATATGGCTACACCTTC
CASSLASGTGLYGYTF
>TRBV15|TRBD1|.|TRBJ1-4
TGTGCCACCTCCGACAGGGCTAATGAAAAACTGTTTTTT
CATSDRANEKLFF
>TRBV5-6|.|.|TRBJ2-5
TGTGCCAGCAGCTTGTCTCAGGGACAAGAGACCCAGTACTTC
CASSLSQGQETQYF
>TRBV7-8|TRBD1|.|TRBJ1-2
TGTGCCAGCAGCTCCCGACAGGGTAGGACGTATGGCTACACCTTC
CASSSRQGRTYGYTF
>TRBV20-1|.|.|TRBJ1-4
TGCAGTGCTGCCCGGTGGGAAAAACTGTTTTTT
CSAARWEKLFF
>TRBV9|TRBD1|.|TRBJ1-3
TGTGCCAGCAGCCCCTCTACAGGGGGGCCTGGAAACACCATATATTTT
CASSPSTGGPGNTIYF
>TRBV7-9|TRBD1|.|TRBJ2-3
TGTGCCAGCAGCCCCACAGGGGTCGGCACAGATACGCAGTATTTT
CASSPTGVGTDTQYF
>TRBV7-3|TRBD2|.|TRBJ2-7
TGTGCCAGCAGCCCCGGGACTAGCGGTCTCCCTCGACCCTACGAGCAGTACTTC
CASSPGTSGLPRPYEQYF
>TRBV16|.|.|TRBJ1-2
TGTGCCAGCAGCCAAATCGCTGAAGGGACAAATGGCTACACCTTC
CASSQIAEGTNGYTF
>TRBV19|TRBD1|.|TRBJ2-3
TGTGCCAGTAGTATAAACAAGCGACAGGGTGAGCAGTATTTT
CASSINKRQGEQYF
>TRBV4-1|.|.|TRBJ2-7
TGCGCCAGACGCAGGCCGAGGTCCTACGAGCAGTACTTC
CARRRPRSYEQYF
>TRBV7-7|.|.|TRBJ2-1
TGTGCTAGCAGCCCCTTGTTGGGGCCCTACAATGAGCAGTTCTTC
CASSPLLGPYNEQFF
>TRBV27|.|.|TRBJ2-2
TGTGCCAGCAAAGGTTTGACCACCGGGGAGCTGTTTTTT
CASKGLTTGELFF
>TRBV19|TRBD2|.|TRBJ2-3
TGTGCCAGTAGTGCGGGACTAGCGGGGTCTACGCAGTATTTT
CASSAGLAGSTQYF
>TRBV6-6|.|.|TRBJ2-7
TGTGCCACCACCTCCGCGTTAGGGCAGTACTTC
CATTSALGQYF
>TRBV2|.|.|TRBJ2-3
TGTGCCAGCACTGGGGCTAGAGATACGCAGTATTTT
CASTGARDTQYF